Each of the 30 T cell receptor beta chains below was sequenced from the same sample in a study of CD8+ T cells in alopecia areata. Sequencing templates came from extracted RNA that was reverse transcribed into cDNA. Sequencing used immunoSEQ multiplex PCR; TCRdb keeps in-frame clones, though not all of them. Among some 170,000 clones listed, roughly 70% were seen once. The sequencing here drew on CD8+ T cells sorted from blood, taken at week 0. The receptors were gathered from a human donor with alopecia areata.

The chain carries TRBV30 and TRBJ1-5, with a possible D match to TRBD1 (5 bases). Germline loops: CDR1 GTSNPN, CDR2 SVGIG (reference sequence). Trimming shortened V by 0 bases and J by 8 bases, and 20 bases separated the two germline ends. CDR3 size: 16 residues. As DNA, the CDR3 is TGTGCCTGGAGTGTACGGGACGGGTTCAATCTAGAGCCCCAGCATTTT. This encodes CAWSVRDGFNLEPQHF.

This chain links TRBV5-6 with TRBJ1-1; 7 nucleotides line up with TRBD1. Germline CDR1 and CDR2: SGHDT and YYEEEE. V shed 4 bases and J 6 bases; nucleotides not matched to a gene: 9. This CDR3 has 14 residues. CDR3 DNA sequence: TGTGCCAGCAGCGAGGGGACAGCGAATTCTGAAGCTTTCTTT. It translates to CASSEGTANSEAFF.

The table lists this clone with a count of one. The rearrangement links TRBV2 to TRBJ2-5, with 9 nucleotides matching TRBD2. J gave up 1 base and V 6 bases, and 0 bases lay outside the gene matches. Germline-derived CDR1 and CDR2 are SNHLY and FYNNEI. CDR3 length: 13 residues. The CDR3 sequence is CASRTSGQETQYF. The CDR3 region has the DNA TGTGCCAGCAGGACTAGCGGCCAAGAGACCCAGTACTTC.

In DNA, the CDR3 is TGCAGCGTTCTGGACAGGGACTCCAGGGGTGAAAAACTGTTTTTT. This encodes CSVLDRDSRGEKLFF. The gene calls are TRBV29-1 and TRBJ1-4; TRBD1 matches at 8 bases. The CDR3 is 15 amino acids. Germline CDR1 SQVTM, CDR2 ANQGSEA. The J segment lost 7 bases and the V segment lost 5 bases, leaving 12 bases of the junction unmatched.

This chain joins TRBV4-1 and TRBJ1-1; D is perhaps TRBD1 (5 bases). Germline V CDR1 and CDR2: MGHRA, YSYEKL. There are 16 residues in the CDR3. V lost 5 bases to trimming and J lost 4 bases, with 20 bases between them. CDR3 DNA: TGCGCCAGCAGCGTGCGACCTCATTGGGGGACCACTGAAGCTTTCTTT. Translation: CASSVRPHWGTTEAFF.

The chain couples TRBV5-4 to TRBJ1-5, with 11 bases that match TRBD1. Unmatched junction bases numbered 8, after V lost 6 bases and J lost 6 bases. This CDR3 has 15 amino acids. Germline lookup yields CDR1 SGHNT and CDR2 YYREEE (reference sequence). This chain's CDR3 is CASNLGQGATQPQHF. The CDR3 DNA sequence: TGTGCCAGCAACCTTGGACAGGGGGCGACTCAGCCCCAGCATTTT.

V usage is TRBV6-5 and J usage is TRBJ2-2; 7 bases agree with TRBD1. The CDR3 totals 15 residues. Germline values: CDR1 MNHEY, CDR2 SVGAGI. The V gene end was trimmed by 4 bases and the J gene end by 5 bases; junction bases not matched to a gene: 7. The CDR3 nucleotides read TGTGCCAGCAGTTTGGGACAGCGATCGACCGGGGAGCTGTTTTTT. Protein product: CASSLGQRSTGELFF.

The chain recombines TRBV7-9 with TRBJ1-5, with D perhaps TRBD1 (5 bases). Germline-derived CDR1 and CDR2 are SEHNR and FQNEAQ (reference sequence). This CDR3 is built from 14 residues. The V gene lost 2 bases and the J gene lost 4 bases, with 9 bases spanning the gap. CDR3 region: CASSLLGENQPQHF. CDR3 in DNA: TGTGCCAGCAGCTTATTGGGGGAGAATCAGCCCCAGCATTTT.

This chain joins TRBV29-1 and TRBJ1-2; 9 bases line up with TRBD1. CDR1 is SQVTM, CDR2 ANQGSEA, per germline. This CDR3 spans 14 amino acids. After removal of 8 bases from V and 2 bases from J, the junction contained 9 bases not matched to a gene. This CDR3 reads CSTSRQGGNYGYTF. The CDR3 DNA reads as TGCAGCACCTCCCGACAGGGGGGGAACTATGGCTACACCTTC.

The V gene is TRBV29-1, the J gene TRBJ2-1, with TRBD2 as a possible D gene (5 bases). CDR3 length equals 16 residues. Germline V gene lookup returns CDR1 SQVTM and CDR2 ANQGSEA. Trimming cost V 0 bases and J 0 bases, with 12 bases left between them. CDR3: CSVEDKTGSSYNEQFF. CDR3 sequence (DNA): TGCAGCGTTGAAGACAAGACGGGAAGCTCCTACAATGAGCAGTTCTTC.

The genes are TRBV7-9 and TRBJ2-2; D not resolved. Looked up from germline, CDR1 is SEHNR and CDR2 is FQNEAQ (reference sequence). The CDR3 is 14 amino acids. Trimming removed 5 bases at V and 1 base at J, with 8 bases between. The chain's CDR3 is CASSPFKNTGELFF. The CDR3 nucleotides are TGTGCCAGCAGCCCGTTCAAGAACACCGGGGAGCTGTTTTTT.

J is TRBJ2-3 and V is TRBV2; tentatively, D is TRBD2 (6 bases). Between the trimmed V and J ends, which lost 6 bases and 2 bases, there was a span of 12 bases. Germline CDR1 reads SNHLY; CDR2 reads FYNNEI. The CDR3 consists of 14 residues. The CDR3 sequence: CASSEEGPTDTQYF. The CDR3 DNA reads TGTGCCAGCAGCGAGGAGGGGCCCACAGATACGCAGTATTTT.

This clone has a handful of counts. The CDR3 here is CASSYRTRAGNYGYTF. The CDR3, as DNA: TGTGCCAGCAGTTACCGTACAAGGGCGGGTAACTATGGCTACACCTTC. This rearrangement joins TRBV6-5 to TRBJ1-2; D not resolved. Germline V gene sequence: CDR1 MNHEY, CDR2 SVGAGI. The CDR3 sequence is 16 residues long. V was clipped by 2 bases and J by 1 base, with 14 bases between them.

As to this clone: Other nucleotide sequences from this sample produce the same CDR3. CDR3 nucleotide sequence: TGTGCCAGCAGGACGAACACCGGGGAGCTGTTTTTT. Amino acids: CASRTNTGELFF. The chain couples TRBV9 to TRBJ2-2; the D is unclear. Trimming took 5 bases from V and 0 from J, leaving 2 bases between them. The CDR3 length is 12 residues. The germline V gene encodes CDR1 SGDLS and CDR2 YYNGEE.

The genes are TRBV5-6 and TRBJ2-7; 11 nucleotides align to TRBD1. The V gene's germline CDR1 is SGHDT and CDR2 YYEEEE. The CDR3 is 12 residues long. V dropped 8 bases and J dropped 7; count of bases not matched to a gene: 5. The CDR3 nucleotides read TGTGCCAGTGGACAGGGGGCTGCAGAGCAGTACTTC. It yields the protein CASGQGAAEQYF.

V and J are TRBV5-6 and TRBJ1-5; D perhaps matches TRBD1 (5 bases). Germline V lookup: CDR1 SGHDT, CDR2 YYEEEE. The CDR3 has 12 residues. Trimming pared 3 bases from V and 6 bases from J, leaving 7 bases between. This CDR3 is CASSSTGQPQHF. The DNA of the CDR3 is TGTGCCAGCAGCTCAACAGGTCAGCCCCAGCATTTT.

The gene calls are TRBV2 and TRBJ2-7; 7 bases fit TRBD1. The V and J ends lost 6 bases and 5 bases, in that order; junction bases with no gene match: 4. The germline V gene has CDR1 SNHLY and CDR2 FYNNEI. The CDR3 totals 12 residues. The CDR3 DNA is TGTGCCAGCAGACAGGGGAAGAACGAGCAGTACTTC. Amino acids: CASRQGKNEQYF.

The CDR3 reads CSDGDEAFF. In DNA, the CDR3 is TGCAGCGACGGAGATGAAGCTTTCTTT. The rearrangement joins TRBV29-1 to TRBJ1-1; D gene uncertain. The germline gives CDR1 SQVTM, CDR2 ANQGSEA. The V end was cut by 7 bases, the J end by 7 bases, with 7 bases between. CDR3 length: 9 residues. Filled out from reference TRBV29-1 and TRBJ1-1, the complete variable domain reads SAVISQKPSRDICQRGTSLTIQCQVDSQVTMMFWYRQQPGQSLTLIATANQGSEATYESGFVIDKFPISRPNLTFSTLTVSNMSPEDSSIYLCSDGDEAFFGQGTRLTVV.

This chain connects TRBV7-2 to TRBJ2-3; no clear D gene. The CDR3 sequence is 15 residues long. Germline assignment: CDR1 SGHTA and CDR2 FQGNSA. V lost 1 base to trimming and J lost 2 bases, with 10 bases between them. DNA of the CDR3: TGTGCCAGCAGCTTAGGTGTGGTCGACACAGATACGCAGTATTTT. Translating gives CASSLGVVDTDTQYF. Supplemented by reference TRBV7-2 and TRBJ2-3, the full variable domain reads GAGVSQSPSNKVTEKGKDVELRCDPISGHTALYWYRQSLGQGLEFLIYFQGNSAPDKSGLPSDRFSAERTGGSVSTLTIQRTQQEDSAVYLCASSLGVVDTDTQYFGPGTRLTVL.

The chain carries TRBV29-1 and TRBJ2-7; D ambiguous. CDR3 length: 14 amino acids. Germline loops: CDR1 SQVTM, CDR2 ANQGSEA. V lost 2 bases to trimming and J lost 2 bases, with 13 bases between them. The CDR3 is CSVELGTATYEQYF. The CDR3 DNA reads as TGCAGCGTTGAACTGGGTACCGCCACCTACGAGCAGTACTTC.

This chain connects TRBV2 to TRBJ1-2, with 7 bases fitting TRBD1. The CDR3 spans 15 residues. Germline CDR1 is SNHLY and CDR2 is FYNNEI. V lost 7 bases and J lost 4; bases outside the gene matches: 12. The CDR3 bases are TGTGCCAGCAACGAACCGACAGGGCCGGTCTATGGCTACACCTTC. Its protein is CASNEPTGPVYGYTF.

The CDR3 nucleotides are TGTGCCAGCAGCCACCGCCGATTAGCGGGACCCACAGATACGCAGTATTTT. Protein: CASSHRRLAGPTDTQYF. This chain connects TRBV7-2 to TRBJ2-3, with 8 bases that match TRBD2. Germline V gene data show CDR1 as SGHTA and CDR2 as FQGNSA. The CDR3 contains 17 residues. The junction had 12 bases not matched to a gene; V was cut back by 5 bases and J by 2 bases.

This chain uses TRBV7-9 with TRBJ2-1; TRBD2 might be the D (5 bases). The germline V gene has CDR1 SEHNR and CDR2 FQNEAQ (reference sequence). CDR3 length: 14 residues. Between the trimmed V and J ends, which lost 2 bases and 6 bases, there was a span of 11 bases. CDR3 sequence: CASSLMSGGNEQFF. CDR3 bases: TGTGCCAGCAGCTTAATGTCAGGAGGCAATGAGCAGTTCTTC.

This CDR3 reads CASSQWQGAHEQYF. The CDR3 DNA follows: TGTGCCAGCAGCCAATGGCAGGGGGCTCACGAGCAGTACTTC. This chain connects TRBV14 to TRBJ2-7, with 8 bases matching TRBD1. J lost 5 bases, V lost 2 bases, and 5 bases had no gene match. Germline loops: CDR1 SGHDN, CDR2 FVKESK. The length of the CDR3 is 14 residues.

This sequence joins TRBV2 and TRBJ1-5; D is uncertain. Germline V gene sequence: CDR1 SNHLY, CDR2 FYNNEI. The CDR3 sequence is 14 residues long. Trimming shortened V by 0 bases and J by 5 bases, and 8 bases separated the two germline ends. CDR3: CASSEAREHQPQHF. DNA of the CDR3: TGTGCCAGCAGTGAAGCGAGGGAGCATCAGCCCCAGCATTTT.

The chain uses TRBV9 and TRBJ2-2, with a weak D call TRBD2 (6 bases). From germline, CDR1 is SGDLS and CDR2 YYNGEE. CDR3 length: 15 residues. V was trimmed by 0 bases and J by 5 bases, leaving 11 bases between them. CDR3 bases: TGTGCCAGCAGCGTAGACGGGGGAGGAACCGGGGAGCTGTTTTTT. This sequence encodes CASSVDGGGTGELFF. The variable domain in full, completed from reference TRBV9 and TRBJ2-2, reads DSGVTQTPKHLITATGQRVTLRCSPRSGDLSVYWYQQSLDQGLQFLIQYYNGEERAKGNILERFSAQQFPDLHSELNLSSLELGDSALYFCASSVDGGGTGELFFGEGSRLTVL.

Notes on this clone: Other nucleotide sequences in the sample specify the same CDR3. The chain joins TRBV20-1 to TRBJ2-3; no definite D call. V lost 1 base and J 5 bases, leaving 1 base between the germline ends. The CDR3 is 10 residues long. Germline assignment: CDR1 DFQATT and CDR2 SNEGSKA (reference sequence). The CDR3 DNA sequence: TGCAGTGCTAGAGTAGATACGCAGTATTTT. Translating gives CSARVDTQYF.

The chain links TRBV30 to TRBJ2-3, with D perhaps matching TRBD2 (5 bases). V was trimmed by 0 bases and J by 1 base, leaving 5 bases between them. The CDR3 consists of 13 residues. CDR1 is GTSNPN and CDR2 is SVGIG in the germline V gene (reference sequence). For the CDR3, the DNA is TGTGCCTGGAGTGTCGGGGGCACAGATACGCAGTATTTT. Translating gives CAWSVGGTDTQYF.

The chain has TRBV5-1 and TRBJ2-4, with D perhaps TRBD1 (6 bases). V was pared by 0 bases and J by 0 bases, with 22 bases between. There are 20 residues in the CDR3. Germline V gives CDR1 SGHRS, CDR2 YFSETQ. CDR3: CASSLAFETGTRLAKNIQYF. Here the CDR3 DNA reads TGCGCCAGCAGCTTGGCGTTCGAAACCGGGACACGACTAGCCAAAAACATTCAGTACTTC.

The CDR3 region is CASSAGTGHNEQFF. CDR3 coding DNA: TGTGCCAGCAGTGCCGGGACAGGGCACAATGAGCAGTTCTTC. The V call is TRBV5-6, the J call TRBJ2-1; 9 bases are a match to TRBD1. Germline values: CDR1 SGHDT, CDR2 YYEEEE. The V gene end was trimmed by 5 bases and the J gene end by 5 bases; junction bases not matched to a gene: 5. The CDR3 length is 14 residues.